This passage covers 28 T cell receptor beta chains from one sample sequenced in a study of CD8 T cells in ankylosing spondylitis. TCRdb independently ran MiXCR on the 5' RACE reads; one entry per CDR3 protein. This sample yields 300,000 to 350,000 distinct CDR3 sequences, of which around 21% are seen a single time; 3.5% to 4.5% belongs to the top ten. Sequencing was done on a sample of blood, either unsorted or a sorted T cell fraction (not recorded which). The source of these receptors is a female donor with ankylosing spondylitis or in good health (not recorded which).

A few counts support this clonotype. The gene calls are TRBV6-1 and TRBJ1-5, with 7 bases matching TRBD1. Per the germline V gene, CDR1 is MNHNS and CDR2 is SASEGT. This CDR3 comprises 16 residues. The ends lost 7 bases at V and 4 bases at J; junction bases unmatched: 13. The CDR3 spells CASTPGQGGRNQPQHF. CDR3 coding DNA: TGTGCCAGCACTCCCGGGCAAGGGGGCCGAAATCAGCCCCAGCATTTT.

In its sample, this clonotype was seen a few times. V and J are TRBV28 and TRBJ1-1; D remains ambiguous. Germline-derived CDR1 and CDR2 are MDHEN and SYDVKM. The CDR3 is 12 residues long. Trimming took 8 bases from V and 1 from J, leaving 8 bases between them. The CDR3 DNA sequence: TGTGCCAGCGGGGAGACGAACACTGAAGCTTTCTTT. Translating gives CASGETNTEAFF.

V usage is TRBV6-2 or TRBV6-3 and J usage is TRBJ2-7; 7 positions agree with TRBD1. Germline loops: CDR1 MNHEY, CDR2 SVGEGT. The V segment lost 6 bases and the J segment 7 bases; nucleotides outside the gene matches: 15. This CDR3 region has 15 residues. The CDR3 here is CASRRPRQGTGEQYF. In nucleotides, the CDR3 is TGTGCCAGCAGGCGTCCGAGACAGGGTACGGGGGAGCAGTACTTC.

The table lists this clonotype with many counts. This chain connects TRBV29-1 to TRBJ1-1, with a tentative D call TRBD1 (6 bases). Germline V lookup: CDR1 SQVTM, CDR2 ANQGSEA. The CDR3 extends over 14 amino acids. V dropped 5 bases and J dropped 1 base, with 14 bases sitting between them. Here the CDR3 DNA reads TGCAGCGTTAGGGCCTCAGGGGCGAACACTGAAGCTTTCTTT. Its translation: CSVRASGANTEAFF. The full variable domain, completed using reference TRBV29-1 and TRBJ1-1, is SAVISQKPSRDICQRGTSLTIQCQVDSQVTMMFWYRQQPGQSLTLIATANQGSEATYESGFVIDKFPISRPNLTFSTLTVSNMSPEDSSIYLCSVRASGANTEAFFGQGTRLTVV.

V gene TRBV7-9 combines with J gene TRBJ2-1; tentative D call: TRBD2 (5 bases). Per the germline V gene, CDR1 is SEHNR and CDR2 is FQNEAQ (reference sequence). Trimming cost V 5 bases and J 0 bases, with 14 bases left between them. This CDR3 comprises 16 residues. This CDR3 reads CASSPERRSSYNEQFF. The CDR3 DNA reads TGTGCCAGCAGCCCCGAGCGGAGGAGCTCCTACAATGAGCAGTTCTTC.

This clonotype has ten or more counts. V usage is TRBV2 and J usage is TRBJ1-1, with 7 nucleotides matching TRBD1. The J segment lost 5 bases and the V segment lost 5 bases, leaving 8 bases of the junction unmatched. CDR1 is SNHLY, CDR2 FYNNEI, per germline. This CDR3 is 14 amino acids long. The CDR3, as DNA: TGTGCCAGCAGTCCAAGACAGGGAGGGACTGAAGCTTTCTTT. Encoded protein: CASSPRQGGTEAFF.

The genes are TRBV2 and TRBJ1-6; D ambiguous. This CDR3 has 20 residues. Germline V lookup: CDR1 SNHLY, CDR2 FYNNEI. Trimming removed 0 bases at V and 4 bases at J, with 22 bases between. The CDR3 coding sequence is TGTGCCAGCAGTGAAGCGCGTCGGCAGGAGGGTGAGATTTATAATTCACCCCTCCACTTT. Residues: CASSEARRQEGEIYNSPLHF.

In this sample, this clonotype turned up many times. The V call is TRBV29-1, the J call TRBJ1-4, with TRBD1 as a possible D gene (6 bases). V was cut by 6 bases and J by 8 bases, with 16 bases left in between. CDR3 size: 13 residues. The germline CDR1 and CDR2 sequences are SQVTM and ANQGSEA. CDR3 loop: CSVPGGGQEKLFF. Here the CDR3 DNA reads TGCAGCGTCCCTGGGGGGGGGCAAGAAAAACTGTTTTTT. Full variable domain (remainder filled in from reference TRBV29-1 and TRBJ1-4): SAVISQKPSRDICQRGTSLTIQCQVDSQVTMMFWYRQQPGQSLTLIATANQGSEATYESGFVIDKFPISRPNLTFSTLTVSNMSPEDSSIYLCSVPGGGQEKLFFGSGTQLSVL.

This clonotype was seen a single time. This sequence joins TRBV2 and TRBJ1-2, with D possibly being TRBD1 (6 bases). The CDR3 covers 13 residues. The V gene lost 4 bases and the J gene lost 6 bases, with 12 bases spanning the gap. The V gene's germline CDR1 is SNHLY and CDR2 FYNNEI. CDR3 residues: CASSVQGIDGYTF. Written as DNA, the CDR3 is TGTGCCAGCAGTGTTCAGGGGATCGATGGCTACACCTTC.

In nucleotides, the CDR3 is TGTGCCAGCAGTTTATGGCGGCGGGAAAGGGATGAGCAGTTCTTC. This sequence encodes CASSLWRRERDEQFF. The chain joins TRBV12-3 or TRBV12-4 to TRBJ2-1, with TRBD2 as a possible D gene (6 bases). This CDR3 region has 15 residues. The germline V and J ends were trimmed by 2 bases and 8 bases, with 16 bases remaining between them.

The chain has TRBV6-2 or TRBV6-3 and TRBJ2-6; TRBD1 is a possible D gene (5 bases). V was trimmed by 6 bases and J by 0 bases, leaving 15 bases between them. Germline CDR1 is MNHEY and CDR2 is SVGEGT. The CDR3 has 17 residues. The CDR3 nucleotides read TGTGCCAGCAGCTGGTCACAGGAGAGCTCTGGGGCCAACGTCCTGACTTTC. Encoded protein: CASSWSQESSGANVLTF.

This clonotype was observed a handful of times. This chain links TRBV29-1 with TRBJ1-4; the D gene is possibly TRBD1 (5 bases). Looked up from germline, CDR1 is SQVTM and CDR2 is ANQGSEA. The CDR3 spans 13 residues. V lost 1 base and J lost 10, with 13 bases in between. CDR3 sequence: CSVEGPQGGKLFF. The DNA for the CDR3 is TGCAGCGTTGAAGGCCCTCAGGGAGGAAAACTGTTTTTT. The whole variable domain, remainder taken from reference TRBV29-1 and TRBJ1-4, is SAVISQKPSRDICQRGTSLTIQCQVDSQVTMMFWYRQQPGQSLTLIATANQGSEATYESGFVIDKFPISRPNLTFSTLTVSNMSPEDSSIYLCSVEGPQGGKLFFGSGTQLSVL.

J is TRBJ1-5 and V is TRBV6-5; D unclear. The CDR3 extends over 13 amino acids. Germline V gene sequence: CDR1 MNHEY, CDR2 SVGAGI. V dropped 3 bases and J dropped 7 bases, with 10 bases sitting between them. The CDR3 nucleotides read TGTGCCAGCAGTTATAAGATTGGGCAGCCCCAGCATTTT. Translating it yields CASSYKIGQPQHF.

This chain uses TRBV5-1 with TRBJ2-3; 10 nucleotides align to TRBD1. Germline V lookup: CDR1 SGHRS, CDR2 YFSETQ. With V trimmed by 7 bases and J by 4 bases, 3 bases remained unmatched. The CDR3 spans 13 residues. The CDR3 bases are TGCGCCAGCTCGGGGACAGGGGCAGATACGCAGTATTTT. Translated, it gives CASSGTGADTQYF.

A few counts support this clonotype. The chain is built from TRBV7-2 and TRBJ2-1; D remains unclear. This CDR3 region has 14 residues. Trimming removed 5 bases from V and 5 bases from J, with 13 bases in between. CDR1 and CDR2 from the germline V gene are SGHTA and FQGNSA. The CDR3 reads CASSPAGPNNEQFF. As DNA, the CDR3 is TGTGCCAGCAGCCCGGCCGGCCCCAACAATGAGCAGTTCTTC.

This clonotype was detected only a few times. The rearrangement uses TRBV7-6 and TRBJ2-1; 10 bases align to TRBD1. Germline trimming cut 7 bases from V and 9 bases from J; bases unmatched to any gene: 9. This CDR3 has 14 residues. Germline loops: CDR1 SGHVS, CDR2 FNYEAQ. This CDR3 is CASTPGQGTGEQFF. DNA for the CDR3: TGTGCCAGCACCCCGGGACAGGGGACGGGTGAGCAGTTCTTC.

This clonotype has ten or more counts. The CDR3 DNA follows: TGCAGCGTCGGAAGCGGAATGAACACTGAAGCTTTCTTT. It specifies CSVGSGMNTEAFF. The V call is TRBV29-1, the J call TRBJ1-1; D is unclear. Germline V CDR1 and CDR2: SQVTM, ANQGSEA. V lost 6 bases, J lost 0 bases, and 11 bases lay in between. The CDR3 covers 13 residues. Looking up the rest from reference TRBV29-1 and TRBJ1-1 gives the full variable domain: SAVISQKPSRDICQRGTSLTIQCQVDSQVTMMFWYRQQPGQSLTLIATANQGSEATYESGFVIDKFPISRPNLTFSTLTVSNMSPEDSSIYLCSVGSGMNTEAFFGQGTRLTVV.

The sample holds many counts of this clonotype. CDR3: CASSPGTSGKGSGANVLTF. The CDR3, as DNA: TGTGCCAGCAGCCCGGGGACTAGCGGGAAGGGCTCTGGGGCCAACGTCCTGACTTTC. The rearrangement joins TRBV6-1 to TRBJ2-6; TRBD2 matches at 13 bases. Germline V gene sequence: CDR1 MNHNS, CDR2 SASEGT. The CDR3 has 19 amino acids. V lost 6 bases and J lost 0; bases outside the gene matches: 8.

The chain combines TRBV12-3 or TRBV12-4 with TRBJ2-5, with TRBD2 identical over 7 bases. Trimming took 1 base from V and 3 from J; bases not matched to a gene: 8. The CDR3 totals 16 residues. The CDR3 bases are TGTGCCAGCAGTTTAGAACCCGGGAGGCCAAAAGAGACCCAGTACTTC. It yields the protein CASSLEPGRPKETQYF.

This clonotype was recorded at least ten times. This sequence joins TRBV11-1 and TRBJ2-6; the D gene is possibly TRBD2 (6 bases). The CDR3 consists of 18 residues. V lost 5 bases, J lost 0 bases, and 17 bases lay in between. In germline, CDR1 is SGHAT, CDR2 FQDESV (reference sequence). This CDR3 reads CASSLLTSVASGANVLTF. Here the CDR3 DNA reads TGTGCCAGCAGCCTCTTGACTAGTGTAGCCTCTGGGGCCAACGTCCTGACTTTC. Together with reference TRBV11-1 and TRBJ2-6, the CDR3 gives the full variable domain: EAEVAQSPRYKITEKSQAVAFWCDPISGHATLYWYRQILGQGPELLVQFQDESVVDDSQLPKDRFSAERLKGVDSTLKIQPAELGDSAMYLCASSLLTSVASGANVLTFGAGSRLTVL.

This clonotype was detected ten times or more. The chain combines TRBV4-3 with TRBJ2-3; 9 nucleotides agree with TRBD2. This CDR3 spans 14 amino acids. The germline V gene encodes CDR1 LGHNA and CDR2 YSLEER. J lost 5 bases, V lost 4 bases, and 4 bases had no gene match. The DNA of the CDR3 is TGCGCCAGCAGCCGTGGTAGCGGGAGAGATACGCAGTATTTT. Protein product: CASSRGSGRDTQYF.

This clonotype came up a few times. The chain recombines TRBV10-3 with TRBJ2-4; D unresolved. Germline-derived CDR1 and CDR2 are ENHRY and SYGVKD. Trimming took 2 bases from V and 0 from J, leaving 8 bases between them. CDR3 length: 15 residues. The DNA for the CDR3 is TGTGCCATCAGTGAGGGCGTCGTAGCCAAAAACATTCAGTACTTC. Protein sequence: CAISEGVVAKNIQYF.

This chain connects TRBV11-3 to TRBJ2-5; TRBD1 matches at 7 bases. CDR3 length equals 14 residues. Trimming cost V 3 bases and J 2 bases; bases outside gene matches: 3. Looked up from germline, CDR1 is SGHNT and CDR2 is YENEEA. CDR3 DNA: TGTGCCAGCAGCTTTGGGACAGAGCAAGAGACCCAGTACTTC. Amino acid sequence: CASSFGTEQETQYF.

The rearrangement links TRBV20-1 to TRBJ1-1; no clear D gene. CDR3 length: 13 residues. Per germline, CDR1 DFQATT and CDR2 SNEGSKA (reference sequence). The germline V and J ends were trimmed by 3 bases and 1 base, with 9 bases remaining between them. In nucleotides, the CDR3 is TGCAGTGCTAGCAAGAGGGCGAACACTGAAGCTTTCTTT. This sequence encodes CSASKRANTEAFF.

This clonotype was observed a few times. The chain recombines TRBV28 with TRBJ2-2; 8 bases are a match to TRBD1. The CDR3 is 15 residues long. Germline lookup yields CDR1 MDHEN and CDR2 SYDVKM. The V gene end was trimmed by 2 bases and the J gene end by 6 bases; junction bases not matched to a gene: 5. Here the CDR3 DNA reads TGTGCCAGCAGTTTAAGGGACAGGAGAGCCGGGGAGCTGTTTTTT. Protein product: CASSLRDRRAGELFF.

J is TRBJ2-1 and V is TRBV7-2; 10 bases fit TRBD2. Trimming took 3 bases from V and 7 from J; bases not matched to a gene: 6. The CDR3 length is 15 residues. From germline, CDR1 is SGHTA and CDR2 FQGNSA. This CDR3 is CASSFTSGVGNEQFF. The CDR3 bases are TGTGCCAGCAGCTTCACTAGCGGGGTGGGGAATGAGCAGTTCTTC.

The chain employs TRBV7-6 and TRBJ2-3, with TRBD1 matching 9 bases. CDR1 and CDR2 from the germline V gene are SGHVS and FNYEAQ. CDR3 length equals 16 residues. J was trimmed by 3 bases and V by 5 bases; bases with no gene match: 9. CDR3 in amino acids: CASSDPPGQGTDTQYF. The CDR3, as DNA: TGTGCCAGCAGCGATCCGCCGGGACAGGGAACAGATACGCAGTATTTT.

The chain carries TRBV5-1 and TRBJ2-7; a possible D gene is TRBD1 (5 bases). Trimming took 1 base from V and 2 from J, leaving 10 bases between them. This CDR3 contains 14 residues. Germline CDR1 and CDR2: SGHRS and YFSETQ. Here the CDR3 DNA reads TGCGCCAGCAGCTTGTTCTGGGGCCCCTACGAGCAGTACTTC. Translating it yields CASSLFWGPYEQYF.